These 2 T cell receptor beta chains share one sample of origin, sequenced in a study of T-cell reconstitution after alpha-beta-depleted transplantation in children. As it was prepared, the TCRbeta library received unique molecular identifiers. MiXCR was run by TCRdb on the PCR reads, yielding one entry per CDR3 protein. The sample holds around 480,000 distinct CDR3 sequences, approximately 32% seen once. The sequenced sample was PBMCs from the stem cell graft donor, obtained from the stem cell graft. The receptors come from a human donor who donated a stem cell graft to a child with aplastic anemia.

The genes are TRBV9 and TRBJ2-1; D is perhaps TRBD1 (5 bases). Germline V CDR1 and CDR2: SGDLS, YYNGEE. This CDR3 has 18 amino acids. The ends were cut back, 4 bases at V and 0 bases at J, with 20 bases in the middle. CDR3 sequence: CASSPWVVGQSSYNEQFF. CDR3 in DNA: TGTGCCAGCAGCCCCTGGGTGGTGGGGCAAAGCTCCTACAATGAGCAGTTCTTC.

V usage is TRBV5-1 and J usage is TRBJ1-1, with 10 bases identical to TRBD1. Germline V gene data show CDR1 as SGHRS and CDR2 as YFSETQ. The ends lost 4 bases at V and 3 bases at J; junction bases unmatched: 9. CDR3 length: 16 amino acids. The CDR3 sequence: CASSSPDRGLDTEAFF. The CDR3 DNA sequence: TGCGCCAGCAGCAGTCCGGACAGGGGGTTGGACACTGAAGCTTTCTTT.